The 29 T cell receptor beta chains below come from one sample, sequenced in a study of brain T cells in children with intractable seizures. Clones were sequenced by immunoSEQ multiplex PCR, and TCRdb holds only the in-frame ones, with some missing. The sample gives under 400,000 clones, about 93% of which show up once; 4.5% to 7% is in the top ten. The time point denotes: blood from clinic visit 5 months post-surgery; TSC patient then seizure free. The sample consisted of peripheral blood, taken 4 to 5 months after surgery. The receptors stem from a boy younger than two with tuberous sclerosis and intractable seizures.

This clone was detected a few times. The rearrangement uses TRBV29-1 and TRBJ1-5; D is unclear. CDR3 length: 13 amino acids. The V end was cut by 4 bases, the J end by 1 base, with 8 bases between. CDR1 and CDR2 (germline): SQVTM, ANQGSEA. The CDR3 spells CSVGERSNQPQHF. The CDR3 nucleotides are TGCAGCGTTGGAGAGCGGAGCAATCAGCCCCAGCATTTT.

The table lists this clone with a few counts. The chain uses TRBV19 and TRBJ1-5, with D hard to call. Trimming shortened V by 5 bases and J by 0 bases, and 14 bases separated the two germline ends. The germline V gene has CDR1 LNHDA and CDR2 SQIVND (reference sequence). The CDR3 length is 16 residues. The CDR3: CASSDTLYYSNQPQHF. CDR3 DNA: TGTGCCAGTAGTGACACTTTATACTATAGCAATCAGCCCCAGCATTTT. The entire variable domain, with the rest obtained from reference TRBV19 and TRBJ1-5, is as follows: DGGITQSPKYLFRKEGQNVTLSCEQNLNHDAMYWYRQDPGQGLRLIYYSQIVNDFQKGDIAEGYSVSREKKESFPLTVTSAQKNPTAFYLCASSDTLYYSNQPQHFGDGTRLSIL.

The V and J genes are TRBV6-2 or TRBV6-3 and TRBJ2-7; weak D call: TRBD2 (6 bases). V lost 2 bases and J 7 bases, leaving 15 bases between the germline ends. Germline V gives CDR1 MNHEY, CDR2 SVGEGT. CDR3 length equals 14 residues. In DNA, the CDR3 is TGTGCCAGCAGTTACGGCGGCATCGCGGGAGAGCAGTACTTC. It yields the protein CASSYGGIAGEQYF.

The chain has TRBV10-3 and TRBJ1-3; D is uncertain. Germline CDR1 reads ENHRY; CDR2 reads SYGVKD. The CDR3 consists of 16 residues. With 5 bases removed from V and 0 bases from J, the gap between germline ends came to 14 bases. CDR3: CAISSRDAYSGNTIYF. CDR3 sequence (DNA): TGTGCCATCAGTAGCCGGGATGCATACTCTGGAAACACCATATATTTT.

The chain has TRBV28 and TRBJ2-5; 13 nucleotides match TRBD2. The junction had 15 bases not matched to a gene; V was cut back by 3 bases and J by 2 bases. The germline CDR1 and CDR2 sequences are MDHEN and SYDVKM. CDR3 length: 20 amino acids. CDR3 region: CASSFFVWTGLAGDQETQYF. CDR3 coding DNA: TGTGCCAGCAGTTTCTTCGTATGGACTGGACTAGCGGGAGATCAAGAGACCCAGTACTTC.

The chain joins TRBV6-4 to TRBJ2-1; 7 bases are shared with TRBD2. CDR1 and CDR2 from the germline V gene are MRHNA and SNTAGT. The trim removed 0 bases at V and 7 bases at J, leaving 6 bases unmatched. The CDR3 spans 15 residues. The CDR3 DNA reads TGTGCCAGCAGTGACTCGACGGGAGGTAGTAATGAGCAGTTCTTC. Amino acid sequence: CASSDSTGGSNEQFF.

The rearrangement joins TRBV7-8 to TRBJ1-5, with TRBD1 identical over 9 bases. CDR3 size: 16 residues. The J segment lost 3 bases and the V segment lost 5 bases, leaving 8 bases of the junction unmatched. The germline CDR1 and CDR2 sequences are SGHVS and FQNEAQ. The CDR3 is CASSLWTGAYNQPQHF. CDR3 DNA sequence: TGTGCCAGCAGCCTATGGACAGGGGCTTACAATCAGCCCCAGCATTTT. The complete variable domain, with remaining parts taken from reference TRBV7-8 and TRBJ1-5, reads GAGVSQSPRYKVAKRGQDVALRCDPISGHVSLFWYQQALGQGPEFLTYFQNEAQLDKSGLPSDRFFAERPEGSVSTLKIQRTQQEDSAVYLCASSLWTGAYNQPQHFGDGTRLSIL.

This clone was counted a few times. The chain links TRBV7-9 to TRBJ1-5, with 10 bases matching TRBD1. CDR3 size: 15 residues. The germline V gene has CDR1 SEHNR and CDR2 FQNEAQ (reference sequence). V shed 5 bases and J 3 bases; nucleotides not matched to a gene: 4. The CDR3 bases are TGTGCCAGCAGCCGTGGGACAGGGGACAATCAGCCCCAGCATTTT. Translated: CASSRGTGDNQPQHF.

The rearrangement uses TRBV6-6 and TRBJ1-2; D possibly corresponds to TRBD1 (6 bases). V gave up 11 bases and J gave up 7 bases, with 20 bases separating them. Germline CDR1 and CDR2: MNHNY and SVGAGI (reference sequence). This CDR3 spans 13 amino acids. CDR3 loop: CALLDSWGSGYTF. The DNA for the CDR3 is TGTGCCCTTTTGGACAGCTGGGGCAGTGGCTACACCTTC.

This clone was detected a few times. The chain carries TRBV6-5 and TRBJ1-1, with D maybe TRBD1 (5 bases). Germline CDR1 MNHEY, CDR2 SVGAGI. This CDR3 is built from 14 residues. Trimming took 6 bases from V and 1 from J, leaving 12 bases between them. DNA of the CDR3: TGTGCCAGCAGACTGACAGACCAGAACACTGAAGCTTTCTTT. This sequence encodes CASRLTDQNTEAFF.

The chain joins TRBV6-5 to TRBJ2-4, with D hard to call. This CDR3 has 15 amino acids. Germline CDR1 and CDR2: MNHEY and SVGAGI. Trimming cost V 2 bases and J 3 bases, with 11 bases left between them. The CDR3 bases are TGTGCCAGCAGTTACGCCTTAACGGGCAAAAACATTCAGTACTTC. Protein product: CASSYALTGKNIQYF.

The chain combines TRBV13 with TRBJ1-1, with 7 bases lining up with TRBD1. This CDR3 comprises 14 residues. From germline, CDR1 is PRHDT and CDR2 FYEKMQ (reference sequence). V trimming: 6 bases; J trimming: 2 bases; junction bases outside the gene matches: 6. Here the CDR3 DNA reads TGTGCCAGCAGGCTAACAGGGGTAAACACTGAAGCTTTCTTT. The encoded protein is CASRLTGVNTEAFF. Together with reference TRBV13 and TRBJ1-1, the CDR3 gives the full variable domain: AAGVIQSPRHLIKEKRETATLKCYPIPRHDTVYWYQQGPGQDPQFLISFYEKMQSDKGSIPDRFSAQQFSDYHSELNMSSLELGDSALYFCASRLTGVNTEAFFGQGTRLTVV.

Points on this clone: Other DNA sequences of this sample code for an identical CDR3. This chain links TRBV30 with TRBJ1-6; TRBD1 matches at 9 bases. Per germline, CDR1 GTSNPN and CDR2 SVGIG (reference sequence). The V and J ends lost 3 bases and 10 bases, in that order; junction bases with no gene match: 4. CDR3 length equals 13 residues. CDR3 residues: CAWRGQGGSPLHF. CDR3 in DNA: TGTGCCTGGAGGGGACAGGGAGGGTCACCCCTCCACTTT.

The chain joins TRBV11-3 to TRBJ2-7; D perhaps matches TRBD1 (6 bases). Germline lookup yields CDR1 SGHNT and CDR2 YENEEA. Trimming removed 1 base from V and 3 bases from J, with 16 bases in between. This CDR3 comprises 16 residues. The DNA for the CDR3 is TGTGCCAGCAGCTTAGGAGATAGGACAGAGGACTACGAGCAGTACTTC. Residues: CASSLGDRTEDYEQYF. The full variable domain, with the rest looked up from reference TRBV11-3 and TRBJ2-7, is EAGVVQSPRYKIIEKKQPVAFWCNPISGHNTLYWYLQNLGQGPELLIRYENEEAVDDSQLPKDRFSAERLKGVDSTLKIQPAELGDSAVYLCASSLGDRTEDYEQYFGPGTRLTVT.

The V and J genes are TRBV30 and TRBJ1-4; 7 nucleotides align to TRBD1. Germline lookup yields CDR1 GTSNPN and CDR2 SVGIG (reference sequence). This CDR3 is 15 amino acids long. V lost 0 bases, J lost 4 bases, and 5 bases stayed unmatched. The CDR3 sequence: CAWSVRDRINEKLFF. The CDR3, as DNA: TGTGCCTGGAGTGTACGGGACAGAATTAATGAAAAACTGTTTTTT.

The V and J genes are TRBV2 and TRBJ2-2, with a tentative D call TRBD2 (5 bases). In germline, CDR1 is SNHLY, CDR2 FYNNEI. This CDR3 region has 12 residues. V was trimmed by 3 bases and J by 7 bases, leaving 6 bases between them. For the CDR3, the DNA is TGTGCCAGCAGTGAGGCGGGCGGGGAGCTGTTTTTT. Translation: CASSEAGGELFF.

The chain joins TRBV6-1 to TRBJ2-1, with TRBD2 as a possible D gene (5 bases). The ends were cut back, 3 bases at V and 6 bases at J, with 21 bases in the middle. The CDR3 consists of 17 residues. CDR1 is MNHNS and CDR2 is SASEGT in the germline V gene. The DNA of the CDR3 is TGTGCCAGCAGTGAGAAGGTAGCGAGCCGGGTGTTCAATGAGCAGTTCTTC. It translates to CASSEKVASRVFNEQFF.

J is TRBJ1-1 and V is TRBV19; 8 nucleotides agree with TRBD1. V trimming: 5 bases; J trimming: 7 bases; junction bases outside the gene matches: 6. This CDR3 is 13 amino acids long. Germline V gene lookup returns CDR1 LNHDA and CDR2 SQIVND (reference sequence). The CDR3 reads CASSPSGGNEAFF. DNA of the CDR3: TGTGCCAGTAGTCCTTCAGGGGGCAATGAAGCTTTCTTT.

Here the CDR3 reads CASSLSGQILIAFF. CDR3 sequence (DNA): TGTGCCAGCAGCTTATCGGGACAGATATTGATCGCTTTCTTT. The J gene is TRBJ1-1, the V gene TRBV7-2, with 7 bases fitting TRBD1. The CDR3 covers 14 residues. Germline values: CDR1 SGHTA, CDR2 FQGNSA. With 2 bases clipped from V and 11 bases from J, the junction kept 11 bases outside the gene matches.

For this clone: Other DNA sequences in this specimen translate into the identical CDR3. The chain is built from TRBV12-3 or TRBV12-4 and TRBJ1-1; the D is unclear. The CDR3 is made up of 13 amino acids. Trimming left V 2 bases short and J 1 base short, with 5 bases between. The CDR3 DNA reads TGTGCCAGCAGTTTATCAGAGAACACTGAAGCTTTCTTT. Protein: CASSLSENTEAFF.

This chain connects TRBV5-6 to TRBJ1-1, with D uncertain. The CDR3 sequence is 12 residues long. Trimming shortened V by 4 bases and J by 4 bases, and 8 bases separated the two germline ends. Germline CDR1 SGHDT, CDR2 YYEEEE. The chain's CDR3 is CASSKGSTEAFF. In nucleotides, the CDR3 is TGTGCCAGCAGCAAGGGAAGCACTGAAGCTTTCTTT.

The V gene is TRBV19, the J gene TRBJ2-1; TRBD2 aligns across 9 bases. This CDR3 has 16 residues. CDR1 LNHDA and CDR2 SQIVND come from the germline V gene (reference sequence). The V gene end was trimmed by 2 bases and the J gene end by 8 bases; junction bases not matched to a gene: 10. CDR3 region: CASSIYAGGPSHEQFF. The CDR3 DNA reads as TGTGCCAGTAGTATATACGCGGGAGGGCCATCCCATGAGCAGTTCTTC.

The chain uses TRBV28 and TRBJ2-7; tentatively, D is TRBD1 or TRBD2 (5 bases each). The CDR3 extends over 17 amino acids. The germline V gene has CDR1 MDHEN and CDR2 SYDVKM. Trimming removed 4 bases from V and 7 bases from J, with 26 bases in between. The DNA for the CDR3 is TGTGCCAGCAGTTCCATAACCCGCCCCCTCCTGAGGGGTGAGCAGTACTTC. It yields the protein CASSSITRPLLRGEQYF. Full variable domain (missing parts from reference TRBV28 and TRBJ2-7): DVKVTQSSRYLVKRTGEKVFLECVQDMDHENMFWYRQDPGLGLRLIYFSYDVKMKEKGDIPEGYSVSREKKERFSLILESASTNQTSMYLCASSSITRPLLRGEQYFGPGTRLTVT.

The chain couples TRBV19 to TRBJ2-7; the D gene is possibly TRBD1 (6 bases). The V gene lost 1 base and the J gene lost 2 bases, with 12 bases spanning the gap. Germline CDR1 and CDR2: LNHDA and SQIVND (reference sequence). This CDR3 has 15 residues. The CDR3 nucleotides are TGTGCCAGTAGTATAGGACAGGAACCGACCTACGAGCAGTACTTC. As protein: CASSIGQEPTYEQYF.

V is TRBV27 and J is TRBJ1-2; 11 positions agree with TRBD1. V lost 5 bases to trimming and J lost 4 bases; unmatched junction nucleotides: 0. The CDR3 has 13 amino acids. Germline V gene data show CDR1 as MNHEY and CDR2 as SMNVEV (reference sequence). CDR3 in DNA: TGTGCCAGCAGTGGGACAGGGGGCTATGGCTACACCTTC. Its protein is CASSGTGGYGYTF.

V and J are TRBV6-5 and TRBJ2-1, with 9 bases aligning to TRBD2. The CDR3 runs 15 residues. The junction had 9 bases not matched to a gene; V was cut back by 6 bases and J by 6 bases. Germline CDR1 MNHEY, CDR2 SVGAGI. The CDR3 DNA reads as TGTGCCAGCAGCCGCGGGGGGGCCTCGTTCAATGAGCAGTTCTTC. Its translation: CASSRGGASFNEQFF.

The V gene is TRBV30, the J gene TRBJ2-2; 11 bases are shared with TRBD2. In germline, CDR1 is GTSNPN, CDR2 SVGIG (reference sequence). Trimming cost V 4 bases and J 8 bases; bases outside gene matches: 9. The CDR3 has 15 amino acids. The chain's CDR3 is CAWIPSGGLVGELFF. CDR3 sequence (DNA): TGTGCCTGGATCCCTAGCGGGGGGTTGGTAGGGGAGCTGTTTTTT.

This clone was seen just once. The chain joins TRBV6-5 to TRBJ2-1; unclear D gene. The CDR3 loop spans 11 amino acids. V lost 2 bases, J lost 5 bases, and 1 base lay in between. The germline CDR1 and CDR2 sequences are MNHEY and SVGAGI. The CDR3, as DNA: TGTGCCAGCAGTTACAACAATGAGCAGTTCTTC. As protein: CASSYNNEQFF.

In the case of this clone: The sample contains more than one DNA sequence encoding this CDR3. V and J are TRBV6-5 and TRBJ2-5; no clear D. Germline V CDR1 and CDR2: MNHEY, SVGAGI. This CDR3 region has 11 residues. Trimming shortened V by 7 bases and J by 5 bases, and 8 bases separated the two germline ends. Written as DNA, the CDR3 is TGTGCCAGCATTTCTCAGGAGACCCAGTACTTC. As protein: CASISQETQYF.